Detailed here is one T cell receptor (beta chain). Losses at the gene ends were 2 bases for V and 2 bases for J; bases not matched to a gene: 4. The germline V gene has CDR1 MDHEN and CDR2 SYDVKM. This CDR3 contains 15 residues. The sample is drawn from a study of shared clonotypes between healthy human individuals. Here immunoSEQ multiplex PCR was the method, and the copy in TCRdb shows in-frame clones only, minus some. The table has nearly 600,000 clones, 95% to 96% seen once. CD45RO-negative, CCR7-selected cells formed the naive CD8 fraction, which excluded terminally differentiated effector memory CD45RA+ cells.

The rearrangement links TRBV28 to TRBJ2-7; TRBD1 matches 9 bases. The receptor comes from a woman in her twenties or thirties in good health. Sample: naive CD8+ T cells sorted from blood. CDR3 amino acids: CASSLRQGVPYEQYF. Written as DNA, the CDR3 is TGTGCCAGCAGTTTACGACAGGGGGTCCCCTACGAGCAGTACTTC.